A single sample gave rise to the 30 T cell receptor beta chains below, sequenced in a study of siplizumab effects on memory and regulatory T cells. Cells of the mixed lymphocyte reaction were cocultured at 37 degrees C for about six days. Data came from immunoSEQ multiplex PCR; TCRdb stores just in-frame clones and leaves some out. The sample shows 9,000 to 15,000 clones, 47% of them seen only once. The antigens of these receptors remain unknown. Material: CFSE-low (dividing) CD8+ T cells sorted from an allogeneic mixed lymphocyte reaction. These receptors all stem from a human donor in good health; the cells came from an allogeneic mixed lymphocyte reaction. Some clones in this sample may be carry-over from other donors' samples.

The chain combines TRBV6-6 with TRBJ1-6; TRBD1 matches 7 bases. With V trimmed by 2 bases and J by 11 bases, 3 bases remained unmatched. Germline V gives CDR1 MNHNY, CDR2 SVGAGI (reference sequence). CDR3 size: 13 residues. CDR3 bases: TGTGCCAGCAGTTACCTGGGACAGACACCCCTCCACTTT. It codes for CASSYLGQTPLHF.

The V and J genes are TRBV2 and TRBJ2-1, with 11 positions matching TRBD2. Germline values: CDR1 SNHLY, CDR2 FYNNEI. The CDR3 has 14 amino acids. V shed 2 bases and J 8 bases; nucleotides not matched to a gene: 2. The CDR3 DNA reads TGTGCCAGCAGTGAAATAGCGGGAGGGTATGAGCAGTTCTTC. This translates into CASSEIAGGYEQFF.

The chain has TRBV7-9 and TRBJ2-7, with 8 bases fitting TRBD1. The CDR3 runs to 13 residues. Trimming cost V 5 bases and J 3 bases; bases outside gene matches: 3. CDR1 SEHNR and CDR2 FQNEAQ come from the germline V gene (reference sequence). CDR3 in amino acids: CASSTDRDYEQYF. The CDR3 nucleotides are TGTGCCAGCAGCACGGACAGGGACTACGAGCAGTACTTC. The entire variable domain, with the rest obtained from reference TRBV7-9 and TRBJ2-7, is as follows: DTGVSQNPRHKITKRGQNVTFRCDPISEHNRLYWYRQTLGQGPEFLTYFQNEAQLEKSRLLSDRFSAERPKGSFSTLEIQRTEQGDSAMYLCASSTDRDYEQYFGPGTRLTVT.

This chain uses TRBV7-9 with TRBJ1-1; D is unresolved. The CDR3 spans 15 residues. Trimming took 6 bases from V and 4 from J, leaving 18 bases between them. CDR1 is SEHNR and CDR2 is FQNEAQ in the germline V gene (reference sequence). CDR3 sequence reads: CASSFLPVGGTEAFF. In DNA form, the CDR3 reads TGTGCCAGCAGTTTCTTACCGGTGGGAGGCACTGAAGCTTTCTTT. Looking up the rest from reference TRBV7-9 and TRBJ1-1 gives the full variable domain: DTGVSQNPRHKITKRGQNVTFRCDPISEHNRLYWYRQTLGQGPEFLTYFQNEAQLEKSRLLSDRFSAERPKGSFSTLEIQRTEQGDSAMYLCASSFLPVGGTEAFFGQGTRLTVV.

By share, this clone ranks as medium-sized. The rearrangement links TRBV30 to TRBJ2-5; D gene uncertain. V was shortened by 6 bases and J by 5 bases, with 7 bases between the two germline ends. Per germline, CDR1 GTSNPN and CDR2 SVGIG (reference sequence). The CDR3 contains 10 residues. The CDR3 protein is CACAWETQYF. CDR3 DNA sequence: TGTGCCTGCGCGTGGGAGACCCAGTACTTC.

This clone occurred once. The gene calls are TRBV27 and TRBJ1-5; weak D call: TRBD1 (6 bases). Germline-derived CDR1 and CDR2 are MNHEY and SMNVEV (reference sequence). This CDR3 region has 18 residues. V shed 5 bases and J shed 6 bases, with 26 bases lying between them. The CDR3 DNA sequence: TGTGCCAGCAGTCTCCTTAGTTCGCAGGGGATCTTCGGTCAGCCCCAGCATTTT. It codes for CASSLLSSQGIFGQPQHF.

This clone is medium-sized (0.01 to 0.1%). This rearrangement joins TRBV4-1 to TRBJ2-1, with D perhaps TRBD1 (5 bases). Between the trimmed V and J ends, which lost 4 bases and 4 bases, there was a span of 11 bases. The CDR3 runs to 14 residues. CDR1 is MGHRA and CDR2 is YSYEKL in the germline V gene. Here the CDR3 reads CASSPAPGYNEQFF. DNA of the CDR3: TGCGCCAGCAGCCCAGCCCCAGGGTACAATGAGCAGTTCTTC.

The rearrangement links TRBV5-4 to TRBJ2-7; TRBD1 is a possible D gene (5 bases). The germline gives CDR1 SGHNT, CDR2 YYREEE (reference sequence). The CDR3 covers 16 residues. V was trimmed by 4 bases and J by 2 bases, leaving 19 bases between them. In DNA form, the CDR3 reads TGTGCCAGCAGCCCCCAGGGCGTGTCCCAACCCTACGAGCAGTACTTC. Its protein is CASSPQGVSQPYEQYF.

The gene calls are TRBV27 and TRBJ2-7, with D hard to call. The V and J ends lost 3 bases and 3 bases respectively, with 9 bases between them. CDR1 is MNHEY, CDR2 SMNVEV, per germline (reference sequence). The CDR3 has 13 residues. The CDR3 sequence: CASSFSNGYEQYF. As DNA, the CDR3 is TGTGCCAGCAGTTTTTCGAACGGCTACGAGCAGTACTTC.

Details on this clone: A much bigger clone sits one base away, suggesting this may be a read error. The chain is built from TRBV5-4 and TRBJ1-1; the D gene is possibly TRBD1 (5 bases). V lost 0 bases and J 0 bases, leaving 15 bases between the germline ends. CDR1 SGHNT and CDR2 YYREEE come from the germline V gene (reference sequence). This CDR3 contains 17 residues. CDR3 residues: CASSLGSGGGVNTEAFF. The CDR3 bases are TGTGCCAGCAGCTTGGGCTCGGGCGGGGGGGTGAACACTGAAGCTTTCTTT.

The rearrangement links TRBV6-6 to TRBJ2-7; a possible D gene is TRBD1 (6 bases). Germline CDR1 is MNHNY and CDR2 is SVGAGI (reference sequence). V gave up 6 bases and J gave up 3 bases, with 12 bases separating them. There are 13 residues in the CDR3. CDR3 coding DNA: TGTGCCAGCAGCTTGGGACACCTCTACGAGCAGTACTTC. Residues: CASSLGHLYEQYF.

The sample holds a few counts of this clone. The chain links TRBV4-1 to TRBJ1-1; the D gene is possibly TRBD1 (6 bases). Trimming took off 1 base at V and 7 bases at J, with 13 bases between the two ends. Per germline, CDR1 MGHRA and CDR2 YSYEKL. This CDR3 contains 14 residues. CDR3 sequence: CASSQVFGQREAFF. The CDR3 nucleotides are TGCGCCAGCAGCCAAGTCTTTGGACAGCGTGAAGCTTTCTTT.

The genes are TRBV2 and TRBJ2-1, with 7 bases fitting TRBD2. CDR1 and CDR2 (germline): SNHLY, FYNNEI. The CDR3 has 15 residues. The V and J ends lost 8 bases and 0 bases, in that order; junction bases with no gene match: 7. CDR3 region: CASVGGLSSYNEQFF. CDR3 bases: TGTGCCAGCGTCGGGGGGTTGAGCTCCTACAATGAGCAGTTCTTC. The variable domain in full, completed from reference TRBV2 and TRBJ2-1, reads EPEVTQTPSHQVTQMGQEVILRCVPISNHLYFYWYRQILGQKVEFLVSFYNNEISEKSEIFDDQFSVERPDGSNFTLKIRSTKLEDSAMYFCASVGGLSSYNEQFFGPGTRLTVL.

This clone was seen a few times. V and J are TRBV7-9 and TRBJ2-3; tentative D call: TRBD2 (6 bases). This CDR3 comprises 14 residues. The V end lost 1 base, the J end lost 4 bases, and 9 bases lay between the germline ends. Per the germline V gene, CDR1 is SEHNR and CDR2 is FQNEAQ (reference sequence). CDR3 DNA sequence: TGTGCCAGCAGCTTAGTAGGAGGGGCAGATACGCAGTATTTT. Its protein is CASSLVGGADTQYF.

This clone was detected a few times. CDR3 region: CASRTGGANYGYTF. The CDR3 coding sequence is TGTGCCAGCAGGACAGGGGGGGCTAACTATGGCTACACCTTC. V and J are TRBV6-5 and TRBJ1-2; 9 positions agree with TRBD1. This CDR3 is built from 14 residues. J lost 0 bases, V lost 6 bases, and 2 bases had no gene match. Germline V CDR1 and CDR2: MNHEY, SVGAGI.

V and J are TRBV7-9 and TRBJ2-1; TRBD2 agrees at 7 bases. The germline CDR1 and CDR2 sequences are SEHNR and FQNEAQ (reference sequence). The CDR3 is 14 amino acids. J lost 9 bases, V lost 0 bases, and 5 bases had no gene match. In DNA form, the CDR3 reads TGTGCCAGCAGCTTAGCGTTCACGGGGGGTGAGCAGTTCTTC. Translation: CASSLAFTGGEQFF. Variable domain in full (rest from reference TRBV7-9 and TRBJ2-1): DTGVSQNPRHKITKRGQNVTFRCDPISEHNRLYWYRQTLGQGPEFLTYFQNEAQLEKSRLLSDRFSAERPKGSFSTLEIQRTEQGDSAMYLCASSLAFTGGEQFFGPGTRLTVL.

This clone showed up just a few times. The rearrangement uses TRBV2 and TRBJ1-4; no reliable D call. In germline, CDR1 is SNHLY, CDR2 FYNNEI. This CDR3 comprises 14 residues. The V end was cut by 8 bases, the J end by 6 bases, with 16 bases between. CDR3 nucleotides: TGTGCCAGCGGACTTACAGTAGCTCATGAAAAACTGTTTTTT. This encodes CASGLTVAHEKLFF. The complete variable domain, with remaining parts taken from reference TRBV2 and TRBJ1-4, reads EPEVTQTPSHQVTQMGQEVILRCVPISNHLYFYWYRQILGQKVEFLVSFYNNEISEKSEIFDDQFSVERPDGSNFTLKIRSTKLEDSAMYFCASGLTVAHEKLFFGSGTQLSVL.

The chain links TRBV7-6 to TRBJ2-7; D not resolved. Germline lookup yields CDR1 SGHVS and CDR2 FNYEAQ. With 1 base removed from V and 2 bases from J, the gap between germline ends came to 9 bases. This CDR3 region has 14 residues. The CDR3 reads CASSLGVGTYEQYF. CDR3 coding DNA: TGTGCCAGCAGCTTAGGTGTAGGGACCTACGAGCAGTACTTC.

This rearrangement joins TRBV28 to TRBJ2-3; D tentatively reads TRBD1 or TRBD2 (6 bases each). V was trimmed by 5 bases and J by 5 bases, leaving 17 bases between them. Per germline, CDR1 MDHEN and CDR2 SYDVKM. The CDR3 spans 15 residues. This CDR3 is CASSIGSGGIDTQYF. Here the CDR3 DNA reads TGTGCCAGCAGTATCGGGTCCGGGGGCATAGATACGCAGTATTTT.

This chain uses TRBV7-9 with TRBJ2-5; 9 bases map to TRBD1. Looked up from germline, CDR1 is SEHNR and CDR2 is FQNEAQ (reference sequence). This CDR3 region has 16 residues. The V gene end was trimmed by 1 base and the J gene end by 3 bases; junction bases not matched to a gene: 6. The CDR3 region has the DNA TGTGCCAGCAGCTTAGGGGGACAGGGCCGCAAAGAGACCCAGTACTTC. This translates into CASSLGGQGRKETQYF.

The rearrangement joins TRBV7-6 to TRBJ2-6; D assignment may be TRBD1 or TRBD2 (5 bases each). Trimming shortened V by 3 bases and J by 2 bases, and 8 bases separated the two germline ends. Looked up from germline, CDR1 is SGHVS and CDR2 is FNYEAQ. The CDR3 totals 15 residues. CDR3 coding DNA: TGTGCCAGCAGCTTCCTGGGGGCTGGGGCCAACGTCCTGACTTTC. This encodes CASSFLGAGANVLTF.

The chain carries TRBV7-2 and TRBJ2-5, with D unresolved. The CDR3 is made up of 15 amino acids. Germline V lookup: CDR1 SGHTA, CDR2 FQGNSA. V shed 1 base and J shed 3 bases, with 12 bases lying between them. DNA of the CDR3: TGTGCCAGCAGCTTAGGGCCCTACTTTGAAGAGACCCAGTACTTC. Translated, it gives CASSLGPYFEETQYF. Based on the CDR3 plus reference TRBV7-2 and TRBJ2-5, the full variable domain is GAGVSQSPSNKVTEKGKDVELRCDPISGHTALYWYRQSLGQGLEFLIYFQGNSAPDKSGLPSDRFSAERTGGSVSTLTIQRTQQEDSAVYLCASSLGPYFEETQYFGPGTRLLVL.

The chain joins TRBV10-1 to TRBJ2-1; tentative D call: TRBD2 (6 bases). This CDR3 comprises 15 residues. The germline CDR1 and CDR2 sequences are WNHNN and SYGVQD (reference sequence). Trimming removed 3 bases from V and 4 bases from J, with 13 bases in between. As DNA, the CDR3 is TGCGCCAGCAGTGATCGGGGGTCCGGATACAATGAGCAGTTCTTC. As protein: CASSDRGSGYNEQFF.

The chain is built from TRBV9 and TRBJ1-2, with TRBD1 matching over 8 bases. Germline CDR1 and CDR2: SGDLS and YYNGEE. V lost 4 bases, J lost 3 bases, and 2 bases stayed unmatched. The CDR3 length is 13 residues. The CDR3 coding sequence is TGTGCCAGCAGCTCACAGGGGGACTATGGCTACACCTTC. Translated, it gives CASSSQGDYGYTF.

This clone showed up just a few times. The chain recombines TRBV9 with TRBJ2-7, with TRBD1 identical over 8 bases. The CDR3 covers 15 residues. J gave up 3 bases and V 1 base, and 6 bases lay outside the gene matches. Germline V gene data show CDR1 as SGDLS and CDR2 as YYNGEE. The CDR3 protein is CASSVTQGAGYEQYF. Here the CDR3 DNA reads TGTGCCAGCAGCGTAACTCAGGGGGCTGGCTACGAGCAGTACTTC.

This chain links TRBV5-1 with TRBJ2-7; D unclear. V was clipped by 2 bases and J by 2 bases, with 14 bases between them. Per germline, CDR1 SGHRS and CDR2 YFSETQ. CDR3 length: 15 amino acids. CDR3: CASSLTHALAYEQYF. CDR3 DNA sequence: TGCGCCAGCAGCTTAACACATGCGCTGGCCTACGAGCAGTACTTC. The whole variable domain, filled in from reference TRBV5-1 and TRBJ2-7, reads KAGVTQTPRYLIKTRGQQVTLSCSPISGHRSVSWYQQTPGQGLQFLFEYFSETQRNKGNFPGRFSGRQFSNSRSEMNVSTLELGDSALYLCASSLTHALAYEQYFGPGTRLTVT.

J is TRBJ2-7 and V is TRBV7-9; D call uncertain. Germline V gene lookup returns CDR1 SEHNR and CDR2 FQNEAQ (reference sequence). V lost 5 bases and J 5 bases, leaving 19 bases between the germline ends. The CDR3 extends over 15 amino acids. The CDR3 region has the DNA TGTGCCAGCAGCCCTAGTTTACCCCGCCACGACGAGCAGTACTTC. Encoded protein: CASSPSLPRHDEQYF. The variable domain in full, with the rest retrieved from reference TRBV7-9 and TRBJ2-7, is DTGVSQNPRHKITKRGQNVTFRCDPISEHNRLYWYRQTLGQGPEFLTYFQNEAQLEKSRLLSDRFSAERPKGSFSTLEIQRTEQGDSAMYLCASSPSLPRHDEQYFGPGTRLTVT.

The chain employs TRBV27 and TRBJ2-3; perhaps TRBD1 as D (6 bases). CDR1 and CDR2 (germline): MNHEY, SMNVEV (reference sequence). V lost 5 bases, J lost 2 bases, and 17 bases lay in between. This CDR3 region has 16 residues. CDR3 loop: CASSTRDIVSTDTQYF. Here the CDR3 DNA reads TGTGCCAGCAGTACCCGGGACATCGTATCCACAGATACGCAGTATTTT.

The gene calls are TRBV7-6 and TRBJ2-7, with D unresolved. CDR1 and CDR2 (germline): SGHVS, FNYEAQ. The CDR3 is 11 residues long. Trimming removed 5 bases from V and 2 bases from J, with 4 bases in between. The CDR3, as DNA: TGTGCCAGCAGCCTTACCTACGAGCAGTACTTC. It yields the protein CASSLTYEQYF.

This clone was picked up a small number of times. V gene TRBV25-1 combines with J gene TRBJ1-2; the D is unclear. Per the germline V gene, CDR1 is MGHDK and CDR2 is SYGVNS. The CDR3 loop spans 13 amino acids. Trimming took off 8 bases at V and 0 bases at J, with 10 bases between the two ends. The CDR3: CASAPGTNYGYTF. In DNA form, the CDR3 reads TGTGCCAGCGCTCCCGGGACTAACTATGGCTACACCTTC.